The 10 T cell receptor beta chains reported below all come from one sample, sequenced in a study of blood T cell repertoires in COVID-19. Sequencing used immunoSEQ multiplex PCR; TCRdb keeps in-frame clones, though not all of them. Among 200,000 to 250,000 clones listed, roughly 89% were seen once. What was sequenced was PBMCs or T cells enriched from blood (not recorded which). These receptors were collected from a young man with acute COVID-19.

This CDR3 reads CASRDRYAGNTIYF. Written as DNA, the CDR3 is TGTGCCAGCAGAGACAGGTACGCTGGAAACACCATATATTTT. J is TRBJ1-3 and V is TRBV28, with D possibly being TRBD1 (6 bases). Germline CDR1 MDHEN, CDR2 SYDVKM. This CDR3 is built from 14 residues. Trimming removed 6 bases at V and 2 bases at J, with 11 bases between.

The CDR3 DNA is TGTGCCAGCGGGACAGCCTCAGCTCAAGCTTTCTTT. It encodes CASGTASAQAFF. J is TRBJ1-1 and V is TRBV2; TRBD1 matches 7 bases. This CDR3 contains 12 residues. Germline V gene sequence: CDR1 SNHLY, CDR2 FYNNEI. V shed 8 bases, J shed 9 bases, and the junction held 9 bases outside the gene matches.

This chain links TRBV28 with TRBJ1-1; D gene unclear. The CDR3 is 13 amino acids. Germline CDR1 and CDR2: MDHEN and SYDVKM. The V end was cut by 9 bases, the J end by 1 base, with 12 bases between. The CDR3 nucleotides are TGTGCCAGTATACTACACACGAACACTGAAGCTTTCTTT. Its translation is CASILHTNTEAFF.

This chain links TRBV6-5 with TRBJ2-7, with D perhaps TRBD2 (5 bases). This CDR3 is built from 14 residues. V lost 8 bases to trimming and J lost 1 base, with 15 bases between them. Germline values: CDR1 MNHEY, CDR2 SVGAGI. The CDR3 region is CASSRGFLSYEQYF. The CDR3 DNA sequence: TGTGCCAGCTCACGGGGATTTTTGTCCTACGAGCAGTACTTC.

CDR3 region: CAIRTSGEDTDTQYF. In nucleotides, the CDR3 is TGTGCCATCAGGACTAGCGGAGAGGACACAGATACGCAGTATTTT. This chain joins TRBV10-3 and TRBJ2-3; TRBD2 matches at 9 bases. Unmatched junction bases numbered 6, after V lost 6 bases and J lost 2 bases. CDR3 length equals 15 residues. CDR1 ENHRY and CDR2 SYGVKD come from the germline V gene.

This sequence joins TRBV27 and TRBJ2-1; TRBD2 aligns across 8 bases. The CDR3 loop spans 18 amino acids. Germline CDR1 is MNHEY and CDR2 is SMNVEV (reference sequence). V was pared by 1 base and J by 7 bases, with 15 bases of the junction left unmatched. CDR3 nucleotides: TGTGCCAGCAGTTTATTCGGCGGGAGGTGGAGAGGTACGAATGAGCAGTTCTTC. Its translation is CASSLFGGRWRGTNEQFF.

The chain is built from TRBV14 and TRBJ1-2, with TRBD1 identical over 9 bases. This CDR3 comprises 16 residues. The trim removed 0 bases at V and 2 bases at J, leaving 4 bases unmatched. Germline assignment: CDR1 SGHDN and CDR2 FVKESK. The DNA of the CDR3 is TGTGCCAGCAGCCAAGACCGGACAGGGGAGAACTATGGCTACACCTTC. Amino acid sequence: CASSQDRTGENYGYTF.

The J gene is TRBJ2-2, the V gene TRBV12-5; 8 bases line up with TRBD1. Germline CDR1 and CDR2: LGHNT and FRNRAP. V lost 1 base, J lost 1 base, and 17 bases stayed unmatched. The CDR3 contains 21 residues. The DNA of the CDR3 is TGTGCTAGTGGTTTGGCGCCCAAACAGGGGGTTGAGGGAGGGAACACCGGGGAGCTGTTTTTT. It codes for CASGLAPKQGVEGGNTGELFF.

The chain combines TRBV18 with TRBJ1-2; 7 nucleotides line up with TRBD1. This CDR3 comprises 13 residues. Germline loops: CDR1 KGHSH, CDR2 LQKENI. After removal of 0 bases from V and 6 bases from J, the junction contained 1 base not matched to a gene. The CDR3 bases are TGTGCCAGCTCACCACCGACAGGGAATGGCTACACCTTC. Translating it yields CASSPPTGNGYTF.

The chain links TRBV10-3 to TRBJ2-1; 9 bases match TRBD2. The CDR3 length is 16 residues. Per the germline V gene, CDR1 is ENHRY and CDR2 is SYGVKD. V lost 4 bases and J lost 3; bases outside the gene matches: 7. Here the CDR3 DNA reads TGTGCCATCAGTGGGAGGGCTAGCGGGATCTACAATGAGCAGTTCTTC. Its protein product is CAISGRASGIYNEQFF.